This T cell receptor beta chain originates from a study of blood T cell repertoires in COVID-19. Original processing methods: Cell counts per sample came from amplifying reference gene primers. Sequenced by immunoSEQ multiplex PCR; TCRdb stores in-frame clones only, minus some. Clone size and V and J calls were adopted from that table, with D and trimming inferred from the DNA. The table includes 400,000 to 500,000 clones, approximately 90% detected once. The CDR3 is made up of 16 amino acids. Trimming took off 9 bases at V and 1 base at J, with 19 bases between the two ends. Germline lookup yields CDR1 MDHEN and CDR2 SYDVKM.

This sequence joins TRBV28 and TRBJ1-3, with a tentative D call TRBD1 (5 bases). Sequenced sample: PBMCs or T cells enriched from blood (not recorded which). This clonotype originated in a young woman who had been exposed to COVID-19. This CDR3 is CASTSPGYSSGNTIYF. CDR3 sequence (DNA): TGTGCCAGTACCTCCCCAGGGTACTCTTCTGGAAACACCATATATTTT.